This entry lists 13 T cell receptor gamma chains sequenced from one sample in a study of gamma delta lymphoproliferative disorders and STAT genes. TCRdb called clones from the multiplex PCR reads again using CATT. The table has a few thousand gamma-chain clones, over 9.5% seen once. PBMCs from patients and controls supplied the genomic DNA for sequencing. Sequenced input: blood. The receptor source for this set is a human donor in good health.

This clone is labeled medium-sized. This rearrangement joins TRGV2 to TRGJP2. No J gene is reported in TCRdb; it was inferred here by comparing the DNA with germline. Germline V gene data show CDR1 as EGSNGY and CDR2 as YDSYNSKV. Trimming took 1 base from V and 10 from J; bases not matched to a gene: 3. The CDR3 is 12 amino acids. CDR3 coding DNA: TGTGCCACCTGGGACGGCATTTGGATCAAGACGTTT. Translation: CATWDGIWIKTF.

In its sample, this clone is medium-sized. The chain employs TRGV3 and TRGJ1 or TRGJ2. The J gene, left out of TCRdb, was set here by checking the DNA against germline. The V gene end was trimmed by 3 bases and the J gene end by 0 bases; junction bases not matched to a gene: 5. CDR3 length: 14 amino acids. CDR1 VTNTFY and CDR2 YDVSTARD come from the germline V gene (reference sequence). The CDR3 protein is CATWDPRNYYKKLF. DNA of the CDR3: TGTGCCACCTGGGACCCTAGGAATTATTATAAGAAACTCTTT.

This clone is termed large (0.1 to 1%). The limits of the CDR3 on the DNA are not certain, so only TCRdb's listed CDR3 is given. The V gene is given as TRGV11, and no J gene call is available. TRGV11 falls under the ORF class, with uncertain function. The CDR3 is 16 amino acids long, termini counted. CDR3 sequence: CTTVPAGLGRDWIKTF.

This clone is labeled as medium-sized. The chain couples TRGV4 to TRGJ1 or TRGJ2. The J gene, not given by TCRdb, was assigned here from a germline match of the nucleotide sequence. The V and J ends lost 3 bases and 10 bases, in that order; junction bases with no gene match: 6. The CDR3 covers 11 residues. The germline CDR1 and CDR2 sequences are EGSTGY and YDSYTSSV. The CDR3 loop reads CATWDRRKKLF. CDR3 nucleotides: TGTGCCACCTGGGATAGGAGGAAGAAACTCTTT.

By share, this clone ranks as medium-sized. The chain couples TRGV10 to TRGJ1 or TRGJ2. TCRdb carries no J gene annotation; the J gene was assigned here by matching the DNA with germline. TRGV10 is an ORF, and what it does is uncertain. With 11 bases clipped from V and 9 bases from J, the junction kept 5 bases outside the gene matches. The CDR3 consists of 9 residues. DNA of the CDR3: TGTGCTGCGCGATGTAAGAAACTCTTT. As protein: CAARCKKLF.

In its sample, this clone ranks as medium-sized (0.01 to 0.1%). The genes are TRGV9 and TRGJP. TCRdb records no J gene; here it was assigned by comparing the DNA to germline. The CDR3 runs to 15 residues. Germline V gives CDR1 GITISATS, CDR2 ISYDGTV (reference sequence). Losses at the gene ends were 3 bases for V and 5 bases for J; bases not matched to a gene: 1. The CDR3 bases are TGTGCCTTGTGGGAGAAAGAGTTGGGCAAAAAAATCAAGGTATTT. This sequence encodes CALWEKELGKKIKVF.

By its share, this clone is medium-sized (0.01 to 0.1%). This chain links TRGV10 with TRGJ1 or TRGJ2. Since TCRdb gives no J gene, matching the DNA to germline was used here to assign it. TRGV10 has ORF status, its function being uncertain. V gave up 8 bases and J gave up 6 bases; unmatched junction bases: 11. The CDR3 extends over 13 amino acids. CDR3 coding DNA: TGTGCTGCGTGGGATCCGTCCGGTTATAAGAAACTCTTT. Its protein is CAAWDPSGYKKLF.

This clone is termed medium-sized. CDR3 region: CATWDNNYYKKLF. In DNA form, the CDR3 reads TGTGCCACCTGGGATAACAATTATTATAAGAAACTCTTT. This chain uses TRGV4 with TRGJ1 or TRGJ2. The J gene, absent from TCRdb, was called here by matching the DNA to germline. Trimming removed 3 bases from V and 1 base from J; junction bases left unmatched: 3. This CDR3 comprises 13 residues. CDR1 is EGSTGY, CDR2 YDSYTSSV, per germline.

This clone is labeled medium-sized (0.01 to 0.1%). This chain connects TRGV2 to TRGJP2. Here the J gene came from matching the DNA to germline, since TCRdb omits it. Per germline, CDR1 EGSNGY and CDR2 YDSYNSKV. V was pared by 0 bases and J by 2 bases, with 9 bases of the junction left unmatched. The CDR3 covers 17 residues. The CDR3 reads CATWDGPWESSDWIKTF. In nucleotides, the CDR3 is TGTGCCACCTGGGACGGGCCATGGGAGAGTAGTGATTGGATCAAGACGTTT.

In this sample, this clone is medium-sized. The chain recombines TRGV8 with TRGJ1 or TRGJ2. TCRdb carries no J gene annotation; the J gene was assigned here by matching the DNA with germline. This CDR3 is 14 amino acids long. V gave up 1 base and J gave up 3 bases; unmatched junction bases: 6. The germline V gene has CDR1 VENAVY and CDR2 YDSYNSRV. The CDR3 sequence is CATWDSPPYYKKLF. The CDR3, as DNA: TGTGCCACCTGGGATAGTCCCCCTTATTATAAGAAACTCTTT.

This chain connects TRGV4 to TRGJ1 or TRGJ2. The J gene was not available in TCRdb and was assigned here by matching the DNA to germline segments. Germline-derived CDR1 and CDR2 are EGSTGY and YDSYTSSV. The junction had 9 bases not matched to a gene; V was cut back by 1 base and J by 0 bases. The CDR3 covers 16 residues. CDR3 nucleotide sequence: TGTGCCACCTGGGATGGAGGCCAAGGGAATTATTATAAGAAACTCTTT. This encodes CATWDGGQGNYYKKLF.

This clone is judged medium-sized. The J gene is TRGJP1, the V gene TRGV9. TCRdb does not report a J gene; here it was assigned by matching the DNA to germline references. The V segment lost 3 bases and the J segment 4 bases; nucleotides outside the gene matches: 20. Germline V gene data show CDR1 as GITISATS and CDR2 as ISYDGTV (reference sequence). This CDR3 spans 19 amino acids. The CDR3 DNA sequence: TGTGCCTTGTGGGAGACCGATAGCGGGTTGGGCCTCACTGGTTGGTTCAAGATATTT. Translating it yields CALWETDSGLGLTGWFKIF.

This clone was seen a handful of times. TCRdb lists the protein of a much larger clone for this DNA, which differs at residue 7, so this is likely a read error; the protein given here is translated from the DNA itself. The rearrangement uses TRGV11 and TRGJP1. TCRdb supplies no J gene; here it was assigned by aligning the nucleotide sequence to germline. TRGV11 is flagged as an ORF with uncertain function. The CDR3 runs to 13 residues. V lost 8 bases, J lost 7 bases, and 7 bases stayed unmatched. CDR3 nucleotide sequence: TGTGCCTGCTGGACTGGCATTGGTTGGTTCAAGATATTT. Residues: CACWTGIGWFKIF.